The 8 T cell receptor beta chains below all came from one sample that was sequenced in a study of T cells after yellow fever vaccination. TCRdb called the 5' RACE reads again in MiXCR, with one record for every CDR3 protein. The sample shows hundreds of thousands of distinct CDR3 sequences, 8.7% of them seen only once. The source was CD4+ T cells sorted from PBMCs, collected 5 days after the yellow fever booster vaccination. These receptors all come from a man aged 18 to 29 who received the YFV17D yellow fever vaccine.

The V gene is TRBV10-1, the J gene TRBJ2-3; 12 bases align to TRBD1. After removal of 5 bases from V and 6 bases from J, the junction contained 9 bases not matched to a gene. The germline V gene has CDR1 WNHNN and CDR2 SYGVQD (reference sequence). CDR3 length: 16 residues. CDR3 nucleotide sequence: TGCGCCAGCAGTCCTGCCGGGACAGGGGGCGATGATACGCAGTATTTT. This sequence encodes CASSPAGTGGDDTQYF.

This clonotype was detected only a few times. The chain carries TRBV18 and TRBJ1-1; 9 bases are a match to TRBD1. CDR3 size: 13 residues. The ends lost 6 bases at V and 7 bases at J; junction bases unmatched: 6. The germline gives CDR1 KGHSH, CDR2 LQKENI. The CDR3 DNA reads TGTGCCAGCTCGGCCGGGACAGGGCTTGAAGCTTTCTTT. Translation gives CASSAGTGLEAFF.

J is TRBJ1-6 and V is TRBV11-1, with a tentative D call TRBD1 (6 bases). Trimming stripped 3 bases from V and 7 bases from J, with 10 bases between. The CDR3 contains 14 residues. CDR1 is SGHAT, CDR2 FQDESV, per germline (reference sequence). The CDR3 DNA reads TGTGCCAGCAGCTTCGCACAGGGAAATTCACCCCTCCACTTT. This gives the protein CASSFAQGNSPLHF.

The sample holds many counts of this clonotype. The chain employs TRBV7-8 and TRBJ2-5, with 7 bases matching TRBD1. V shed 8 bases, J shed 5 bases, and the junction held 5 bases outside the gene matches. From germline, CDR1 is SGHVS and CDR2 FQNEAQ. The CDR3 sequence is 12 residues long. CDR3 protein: CASGRDSETQYF. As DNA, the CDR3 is TGTGCCAGCGGACGGGACAGTGAGACCCAGTACTTC.

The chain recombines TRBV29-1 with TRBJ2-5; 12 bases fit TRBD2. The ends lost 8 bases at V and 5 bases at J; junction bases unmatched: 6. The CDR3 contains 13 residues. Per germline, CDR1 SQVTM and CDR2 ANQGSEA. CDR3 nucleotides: TGCAGCCTAGCGGGGGGGCCTTGGGAGACCCAGTACTTC. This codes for CSLAGGPWETQYF.

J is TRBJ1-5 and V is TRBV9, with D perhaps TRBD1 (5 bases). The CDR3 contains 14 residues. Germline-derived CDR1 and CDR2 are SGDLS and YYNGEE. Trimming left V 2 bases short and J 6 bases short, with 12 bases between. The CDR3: CASSVGLLGQPQHF. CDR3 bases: TGTGCCAGCAGCGTGGGACTGTTGGGTCAGCCCCAGCATTTT.

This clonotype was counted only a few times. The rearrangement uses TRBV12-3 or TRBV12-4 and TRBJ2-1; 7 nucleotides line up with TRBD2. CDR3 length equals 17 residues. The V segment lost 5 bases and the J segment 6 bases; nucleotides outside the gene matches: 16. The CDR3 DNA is TGTGCCAGCAGTCGTCTTACCGGACTAGTGCTACTCAATGAGCAGTTCTTC. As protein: CASSRLTGLVLLNEQFF.

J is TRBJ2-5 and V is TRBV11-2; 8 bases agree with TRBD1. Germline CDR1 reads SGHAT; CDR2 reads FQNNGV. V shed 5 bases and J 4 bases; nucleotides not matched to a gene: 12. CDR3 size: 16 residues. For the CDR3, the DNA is TGTGCCAGCAGCCGTAGACTGAAAGACAGGGGAGAGACCCAGTACTTC. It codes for CASSRRLKDRGETQYF.